These T cell receptor beta chains were read from a single sample in a study of T cell repertoires in cytomegalovirus infection. TCRdb re-derived calls from the reads in MiXCR, one entry per CDR3 protein. The sample yields over 85,000 distinct CDR3 sequences, approximately 17% seen once. The material sequenced was PBMCs. The receptors come from a human donor in good health (CMV status not recorded). Some clones in this sample may be carry-over from other donors' samples. The CDR3 runs from the conserved cysteine through the conserved F or W. Each record gives: V gene, J gene, CDR3 protein.

TRBV28	TRBJ2-4	CASSLWQGAANIQYF
TRBV7-9	TRBJ1-3	CASIPTASGNTIYF
TRBV9	TRBJ1-2	CASSATQVNYGYTF
TRBV28	TRBJ1-1	CASSDPGQINTEAFF
TRBV5-6	TRBJ1-6	CASSLYWQGDSPLHF
TRBV12-3/TRBV12-4	TRBJ2-5	CASSSRGLAGGQDIQETQYF
TRBV7-2	TRBJ2-2	CASSSRGGARELFF
TRBV7-9	TRBJ1-5	CASSLNNQPQHF
TRBV12-3/TRBV12-4	TRBJ2-7	CASSLVLAYEQYF
TRBV7-2	TRBJ1-3	CASSLGSGNTIYF
TRBV7-9	TRBJ2-3	CASHRGWGSSTDTQYF